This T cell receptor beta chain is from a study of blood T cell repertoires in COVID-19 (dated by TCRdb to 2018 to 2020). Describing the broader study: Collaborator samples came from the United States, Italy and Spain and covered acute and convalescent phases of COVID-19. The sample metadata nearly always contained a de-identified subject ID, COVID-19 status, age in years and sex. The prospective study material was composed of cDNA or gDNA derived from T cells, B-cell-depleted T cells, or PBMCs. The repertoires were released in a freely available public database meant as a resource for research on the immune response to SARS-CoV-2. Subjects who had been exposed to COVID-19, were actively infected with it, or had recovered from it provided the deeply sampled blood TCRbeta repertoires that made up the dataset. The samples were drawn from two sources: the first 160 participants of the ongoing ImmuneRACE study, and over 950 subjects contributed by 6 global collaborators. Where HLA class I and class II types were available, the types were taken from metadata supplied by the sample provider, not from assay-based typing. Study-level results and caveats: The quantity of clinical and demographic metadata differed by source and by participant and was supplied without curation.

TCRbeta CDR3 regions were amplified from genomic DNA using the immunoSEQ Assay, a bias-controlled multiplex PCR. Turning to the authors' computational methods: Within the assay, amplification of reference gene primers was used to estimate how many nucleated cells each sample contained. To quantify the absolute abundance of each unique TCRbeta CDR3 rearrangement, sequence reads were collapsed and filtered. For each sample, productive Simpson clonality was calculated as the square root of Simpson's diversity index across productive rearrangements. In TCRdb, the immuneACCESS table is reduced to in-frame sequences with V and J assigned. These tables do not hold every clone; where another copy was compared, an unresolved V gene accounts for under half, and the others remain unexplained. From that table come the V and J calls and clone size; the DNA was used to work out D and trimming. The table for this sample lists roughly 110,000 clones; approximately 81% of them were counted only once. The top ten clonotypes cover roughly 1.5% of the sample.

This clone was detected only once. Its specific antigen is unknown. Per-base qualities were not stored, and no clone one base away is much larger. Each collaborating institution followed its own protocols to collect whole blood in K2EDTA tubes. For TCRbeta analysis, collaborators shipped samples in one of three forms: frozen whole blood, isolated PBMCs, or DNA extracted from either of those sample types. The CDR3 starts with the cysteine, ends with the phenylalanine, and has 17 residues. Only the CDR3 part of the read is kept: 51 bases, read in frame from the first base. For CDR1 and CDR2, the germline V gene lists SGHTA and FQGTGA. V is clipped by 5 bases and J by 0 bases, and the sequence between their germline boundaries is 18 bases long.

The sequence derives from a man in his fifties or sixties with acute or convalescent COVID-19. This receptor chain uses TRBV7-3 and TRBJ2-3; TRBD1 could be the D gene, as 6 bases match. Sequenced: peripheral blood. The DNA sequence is TGTGCCAGCAGCACCCGGGACAAAGAAGAGAGCACAGATACGCAGTATTTT. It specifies CASSTRDKEESTDTQYF.